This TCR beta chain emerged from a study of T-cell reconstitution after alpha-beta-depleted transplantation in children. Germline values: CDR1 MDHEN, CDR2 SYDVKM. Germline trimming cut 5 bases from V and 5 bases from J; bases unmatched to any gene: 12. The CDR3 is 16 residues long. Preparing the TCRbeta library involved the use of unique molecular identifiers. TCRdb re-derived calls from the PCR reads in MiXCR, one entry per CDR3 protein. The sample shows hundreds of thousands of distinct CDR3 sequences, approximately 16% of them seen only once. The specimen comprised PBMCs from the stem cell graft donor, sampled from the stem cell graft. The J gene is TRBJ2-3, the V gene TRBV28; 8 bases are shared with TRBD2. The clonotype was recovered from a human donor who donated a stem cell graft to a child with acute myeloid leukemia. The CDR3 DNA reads TGTGCCAGCAGTGGTATTAGCGGGGATCAGGGAGATACGCAGTATTTT. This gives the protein CASSGISGDQGDTQYF.